This entry is about one T cell receptor beta chain. The sample comes from a study of blood T cell repertoires in COVID-19. Study background: Acute and convalescent COVID-19 specimens originated in the United States, Italy and Spain. Sample material is recorded as cDNA or gDNA derived from T cells, B-cell-depleted T cells, or PBMCs.

The CDR3 consists of 16 residues. Trimming stripped 3 bases from V and 1 base from J, with 13 bases between. Germline loops: CDR1 SGHTA, CDR2 FQGNSA. Original data processing: Amplifying reference gene primers gave estimates of nucleated cell counts. Clones were read by immunoSEQ multiplex PCR, and TCRdb kept only the in-frame ones, dropping some. Clone size and the V and J calls come from that table; the DNA yielded D and trimming. The table has around 140,000 clones, 80% seen once. The chain recombines TRBV7-2 with TRBJ1-5; weak D call: TRBD1 (5 bases). The TCR was taken from a man between 70 and 80 years old who had recovered from COVID-19. Sequenced material: peripheral blood. In DNA form, the CDR3 reads TGTGCCAGCAGCTTGATGGGGGGGATGAGCAATCAGCCCCAGCATTTT. Protein sequence: CASSLMGGMSNQPQHF.